This entry describes one T cell receptor beta chain. This receptor's antigen is unknown. Base qualities are not provided; no much larger clone lies one nucleotide away. The data belong to a study of blood T cell repertoires in COVID-19 (TCRdb year 2020). With regard to the full study: Collaborator samples came from the United States, Italy and Spain and covered acute and convalescent phases of COVID-19. The material from the prospective study consisted of cDNA or gDNA derived from T cells, B-cell-depleted T cells, or PBMCs. Deeply sampled blood TCRbeta repertoires from subjects exposed to, actively infected with, or recovered from COVID-19 were included in the dataset. The repertoires were released in a freely available public database intended as a resource for research on the immune response to SARS-CoV-2. Samples were obtained from the ongoing ImmuneRACE study (first 160 participants) and from 1,200 or so subjects provided by 6 global collaborators. The sample metadata nearly always contained a de-identified subject ID, COVID-19 status, age in years and sex. HLA class I and class II types, where available, came from metadata supplied by the sample provider rather than from assay-based typing. Summary of the overall study and its limitations: The amount of clinical and demographic metadata varied by source and participant and was provided uncurated.

In the prospective study, participants were about 18 to 100 years old, resided in 25 or so geographic areas of the United States, and were enrolled through a virtual design. In the prospective study, participants were assigned to cohorts based on the clinical history participants reported in a screening survey and a study questionnaire. Each participant in the prospective study had whole blood, serum and a nasopharyngeal or oropharyngeal swab collected by mobile phlebotomists. Participants in the prospective study had the option to provide additional blood draws and questionnaires over an approximately two-month period. Prospective study blood samples were shipped either frozen or at room temperature before DNA extraction. TCRbeta CDR3 regions were amplified from genomic DNA using the immunoSEQ Assay, a bias-controlled multiplex PCR. Concerning the study's data processing: The number of nucleated cells in each sample was estimated by amplification of reference gene primers within the assay. To quantify the absolute abundance of each unique TCRbeta CDR3 rearrangement, sequence reads were collapsed and filtered. For each sample, productive Simpson clonality was calculated as the square root of Simpson's diversity index across productive rearrangements. TCRdb obtained this table from immuneACCESS and retained in-frame rearrangements with V and J assigned. These tables miss some clones; where compared with another copy, unresolved V genes account for less than half of the shortfall, and the remainder is unexplained. Clone size and V and J calls were adopted from that table, with D and trimming inferred from the DNA. This sample comprises 70,000 to 90,000 clones, approximately 90% of them detected only once. The ten largest clonotypes hold 1% to 1.5% of the sample.

V is pruned by 8 bases and J by 1 base, leaving 7 bases of the junction without a gene match. The CDR3 contains 14 residues, cysteine and phenylalanine counted. Just CDR3 DNA is preserved here, 42 bases in frame from base 1. Via the germline V gene, CDR1 is SGHRS and CDR2 YFSETQ. This receptor was taken from a woman in her forties or fifties with acute COVID-19. The sequenced sample was PBMCs or T cells enriched from blood (not recorded which). The rearrangement joined TRBV5-1 to TRBJ2-3; a stretch of 7 junction bases matches TRBD1. The nucleotide sequence is TGCGCCAGTACCCCAGGGGGAGGCACAGATACGCAGTATTTT. It specifies CASTPGGGTDTQYF.